This T cell receptor (beta chain) was documented in a study of OX40 agonist ivuxolimab in advanced cancers. Study-wide results and limits: Relative to CD4+ cells, CD8+ T cells on average had more expanded clones.

Looked up from germline, CDR1 is SGDLS and CDR2 is YYNGEE. There are 17 residues in the CDR3. V lost 1 base, J lost 6 bases, and 14 bases stayed unmatched. This table comes from immunoSEQ multiplex PCR, and its TCRdb copy is limited to in-frame clones, with some not included. Among roughly 63,000 clones, less than 90% were seen once, and the ten largest hold 3.4%. Comments on this clone: Its antigen is still unknown.

The TCR comes from an adult with an advanced solid tumor such as melanoma, head and neck, liver or kidney cancer. The genes are TRBV9 and TRBJ2-7, with 9 bases that match TRBD1. Here the sequenced sample was CD4+ or CD8+ T cells sorted from blood, taken in a trial of the OX40 agonist ivuxolimab. CDR3 in amino acids: CASSVLQEGDRAPEQYF. DNA for the CDR3: TGTGCCAGCAGCGTATTACAGGAGGGGGACAGGGCCCCCGAGCAGTACTTC.